Listed below are T cell receptor beta chains from one sample, sequenced in a study of spatial heterogeneity in lung cancer. TCRdb reprocessed the 5' RACE reads via MiXCR and lists one record per CDR3 protein. This sample has about 9,800 distinct CDR3 sequences, with nearly 6.5% found just once. Material: lung tumor tissue, obtained at surgery. The receptor set was obtained from a male donor with early-stage non-small cell lung cancer. The CDR3 runs from the conserved cysteine through the conserved F or W. Rows give clone size only sometimes, using once, few, many, or a class for an expanded clone.

clone size: many; J gene: TRBJ2-3; V gene: TRBV7-2; CDR3 protein: CASSFMALTSTDTQYF
clone size: few; J gene: TRBJ2-1; V gene: TRBV20-1; CDR3 protein: CSARKGQGIFDEQFF
clone size: medium-sized; J gene: TRBJ1-3; V gene: TRBV6-1; CDR3 protein: CASSELRGSPSGNTIYF
clone size: many; J gene: TRBJ1-3; V gene: TRBV7-2; CDR3 protein: CASSLSHRPAGNTIYF
clone size: NA; J gene: TRBJ2-2; V gene: TRBV4-2; CDR3 protein: CASSQVSGSVTGELFF
clone size: medium-sized; J gene: TRBJ2-3; V gene: TRBV20-1; CDR3 protein: CSASVGIADTQYF
clone size: large; J gene: TRBJ1-2; V gene: TRBV20-1; CDR3 protein: CSASAGTGYGYTF
clone size: large; J gene: TRBJ1-5; V gene: TRBV10-3; CDR3 protein: CAISDYSLNQPQHF
clone size: many; J gene: TRBJ2-4; V gene: TRBV10-3; CDR3 protein: CAISNLDIQYF
clone size: many; J gene: TRBJ1-1; V gene: TRBV30; CDR3 protein: CAWSKGDRSNTEAFF
clone size: many; J gene: TRBJ1-5; V gene: TRBV6-5; CDR3 protein: CASSYQGNQPQHF
clone size: many; J gene: TRBJ2-5; V gene: TRBV20-1; CDR3 protein: CSARDWDWTGTQYF
clone size: NA; J gene: TRBJ2-3; V gene: TRBV5-8; CDR3 protein: CASSPGLAGRDTQYF
clone size: many; J gene: TRBJ1-4; V gene: TRBV2; CDR3 protein: CASSRDRAPNEKLFF
clone size: NA; J gene: TRBJ1-1; V gene: TRBV6-5; CDR3 protein: CASSSTPEGTEAFF
clone size: many; J gene: TRBJ2-4; V gene: TRBV5-6; CDR3 protein: CASSWDMDRFKNIQYF
clone size: many; J gene: TRBJ1-1; V gene: TRBV6-5; CDR3 protein: CASSLGALNTEAFF
clone size: many; J gene: TRBJ2-5; V gene: TRBV14; CDR3 protein: CASSQGLVSQETQYF
clone size: many; J gene: TRBJ2-5; V gene: TRBV10-1; CDR3 protein: CASSLAGEMETQYF
clone size: many; J gene: TRBJ2-7; V gene: TRBV7-8; CDR3 protein: CASSLRSTKSSYEQYF
clone size: many; J gene: TRBJ2-3; V gene: TRBV20-1; CDR3 protein: CSAREASGFTDTQYF
clone size: many; J gene: TRBJ2-7; V gene: TRBV28; CDR3 protein: CASVTGSTYEQYF
clone size: NA; J gene: TRBJ1-5; V gene: TRBV30; CDR3 protein: CAWSGGRSNQPQHF
clone size: many; J gene: TRBJ1-3; V gene: TRBV20-1; CDR3 protein: CSARADRRSGNTIYF
clone size: many; J gene: TRBJ1-1; V gene: TRBV5-1; CDR3 protein: CASSLFQGATEAFF
clone size: many; J gene: TRBJ2-1; V gene: TRBV7-8; CDR3 protein: CASSSTGEAYNEQFF
clone size: many; J gene: TRBJ2-7; V gene: TRBV5-1; CDR3 protein: CASSLDGGVYEQYF
clone size: many; J gene: TRBJ1-1; V gene: TRBV28; CDR3 protein: CASILQGTEAFF
clone size: many; J gene: TRBJ2-3; V gene: TRBV20-1; CDR3 protein: CSARASGGRTDTQYF
clone size: many; J gene: TRBJ2-3; V gene: TRBV7-2; CDR3 protein: CASSRDGRTDTQYF
clone size: large; J gene: TRBJ2-7; V gene: TRBV20-1; CDR3 protein: CSATPSGTPYSYEQYF
clone size: many; J gene: TRBJ2-7; V gene: TRBV12-5; CDR3 protein: CASGSSMGEQYF
clone size: many; J gene: TRBJ1-2; V gene: TRBV24-1; CDR3 protein: CATRDRDGYGYTF
clone size: many; J gene: TRBJ1-5; V gene: TRBV30; CDR3 protein: CAWRGTNSNQPQHF
clone size: many; J gene: TRBJ1-5; V gene: TRBV12-5; CDR3 protein: CASGFEDTYSNQPQHF
clone size: many; J gene: TRBJ2-3; V gene: TRBV11-2; CDR3 protein: CASSLDGGATDTQYF
clone size: many; J gene: TRBJ2-1; V gene: TRBV7-3; CDR3 protein: CASSFVGDNEQFF
clone size: medium-sized; J gene: TRBJ2-4; V gene: TRBV20-1; CDR3 protein: CSATDGAIQYF
clone size: many; J gene: TRBJ1-6; V gene: TRBV7-6; CDR3 protein: CASSSRDMGNSPLHF
clone size: many; J gene: TRBJ1-4; V gene: TRBV6-6; CDR3 protein: CASSYSRGNGPGVRMDEKLFF
clone size: many; J gene: TRBJ2-1; V gene: TRBV10-3; CDR3 protein: CAISESWVDEQFF
clone size: many; J gene: TRBJ1-5; V gene: TRBV6-1; CDR3 protein: CASSGDQPQHF
clone size: many; J gene: TRBJ1-1; V gene: TRBV20-1; CDR3 protein: CSAEIHLDTEAFF